Each of the 15 T cell receptor beta chains below was sequenced from the same sample in a study of T cells in Graves' hyperthyroidism and ophthalmopathy (dated by TCRdb to about 2019). Libraries were built with multiplex PCR. TCRdb shows the sequencer as Illumina HiSeq 2000. Amplification of TCR beta CDR3 regions was carried out from RNA transcripts. A first-round RT-PCR of the TCR CDR3 used the HTBI primer set with the Qiagen OneStep RT-PCR kit. The public reads were quality trimmed at Q25 with fastp and then assembled into clones with MiXCR by TCRdb, keeping productive beta chains. Each entry merges the rows of one CDR3 protein and shows their most common DNA and genes. The sample profile shows roughly 570,000 distinct CDR3 sequences; just over 45% of them were found once. The top ten constitute 19% of the sample. The sequencing input was peripheral blood or thyroid tissue (not recorded which). The receptors were sampled from an adult woman with Graves' disease, either hyperthyroidism or ophthalmopathy (not recorded which).

J is TRBJ2-3 and V is TRBV4-2; the match to TRBD2 covers 9 bases. After removal of 3 bases from V and 5 bases from J, the junction contained 12 bases not matched to a gene. Germline loops: CDR1 LGHNA, CDR2 YNFKEQ. There are 17 residues in the CDR3. The CDR3 nucleotides are TGTGCCAGCAGCCACGCCGGGGGTAGCGGGAGTTTAGATACGCAGTATTTT. Translated, it gives CASSHAGGSGSLDTQYF.

The chain has TRBV7-9 and TRBJ2-5; D may be TRBD1 or TRBD2 (5 bases each). Germline V gene lookup returns CDR1 SEHNR and CDR2 FQNEAQ (reference sequence). The CDR3 consists of 13 residues. Between the trimmed V and J ends, which lost 5 bases and 8 bases, there was a span of 15 bases. The CDR3 spells CASSLGTAFTQYF. The CDR3 bases are TGTGCCAGCAGCCTTGGGACGGCTTTTACCCAGTACTTC.

This clonotype was detected ten times or more. This chain joins TRBV7-9 and TRBJ2-2; D is possibly TRBD2 (5 bases). From germline, CDR1 is SEHNR and CDR2 FQNEAQ (reference sequence). V lost 5 bases and J 4 bases, leaving 11 bases between the germline ends. The length of the CDR3 is 14 residues. The CDR3 region has the DNA TGTGCCAGCAGCCAAGCGGCAGGCACCGGGGAGCTGTTTTTT. Residues: CASSQAAGTGELFF. The full variable domain, completed using reference TRBV7-9 and TRBJ2-2, is DTGVSQNPRHKITKRGQNVTFRCDPISEHNRLYWYRQTLGQGPEFLTYFQNEAQLEKSRLLSDRFSAERPKGSFSTLEIQRTEQGDSAMYLCASSQAAGTGELFFGEGSRLTVL.

The chain carries TRBV10-3 and TRBJ2-1; unclear D gene. CDR1 and CDR2 (germline): ENHRY, SYGVKD. Trimming took 0 bases from V and 5 from J, leaving 5 bases between them. The CDR3 consists of 13 residues. This CDR3 is CAISESQHNEQFF. DNA for the CDR3: TGTGCCATCAGTGAGTCCCAGCACAATGAGCAGTTCTTC.

CDR3 amino acids: CASSDGRAYNEQFF. The CDR3 coding sequence is TGTGCCAGCAGTGACGGGAGAGCGTACAATGAGCAGTTCTTC. This rearrangement joins TRBV6-1 to TRBJ2-7, with D perhaps matching TRBD2 (6 bases). TRBJ2-1 matches the DNA end more closely, so the J call is doubtful. The CDR3 is made up of 14 amino acids. CDR1 and CDR2 from the germline V gene are MNHNS and SASEGT.

The rearrangement links TRBV7-9 to TRBJ2-5; D unresolved. Trimming took off 4 bases at V and 2 bases at J, with 11 bases between the two ends. CDR1 is SEHNR, CDR2 FQNEAQ, per germline (reference sequence). The CDR3 contains 14 residues. CDR3 nucleotides: TGTGCCAGCAGCTCAAACGGTTATCAAGAGACCCAGTACTTC. Protein sequence: CASSSNGYQETQYF.

There are many counts of this clonotype. The chain employs TRBV10-3 and TRBJ1-2, with no clear D. Per the germline V gene, CDR1 is ENHRY and CDR2 is SYGVKD. The V end lost 6 bases, the J end lost 8 bases, and 13 bases lay between the germline ends. There are 12 residues in the CDR3. The CDR3 protein is CAIRSPPQGYTF. DNA for the CDR3: TGTGCCATCAGGAGCCCACCTCAGGGCTACACCTTC.

This clonotype has a count of ten or more. The J gene is TRBJ2-7, the V gene TRBV13; perhaps TRBD1 as D (6 bases). Germline CDR1 is PRHDT and CDR2 is FYEKMQ (reference sequence). This CDR3 contains 13 residues. The V end lost 6 bases, the J end lost 0 bases, and 9 bases lay between the germline ends. The CDR3 DNA sequence: TGTGCCAGCAGGGGGGCCCGCTCCTACGAGCAGTACTTC. It specifies CASRGARSYEQYF. The whole variable domain, remainder taken from reference TRBV13 and TRBJ2-7, is AAGVIQSPRHLIKEKRETATLKCYPIPRHDTVYWYQQGPGQDPQFLISFYEKMQSDKGSIPDRFSAQQFSDYHSELNMSSLELGDSALYFCASRGARSYEQYFGPGTRLTVT.

This chain connects TRBV7-9 to TRBJ1-1; unclear D gene. The V gene lost 2 bases and the J gene lost 0 bases, with 10 bases spanning the gap. The CDR3 contains 15 residues. Germline values: CDR1 SEHNR, CDR2 FQNEAQ (reference sequence). The CDR3: CASSLSYRMNTEAFF. CDR3 in DNA: TGTGCCAGCAGCTTATCGTACAGAATGAACACTGAAGCTTTCTTT.

This clonotype was detected ten times or more. The chain employs TRBV7-2 and TRBJ2-6, with TRBD2 matching over 11 bases. The germline CDR1 and CDR2 sequences are SGHTA and FQGNSA. The CDR3 sequence is 17 residues long. Trimming took 5 bases from V and 1 from J; bases not matched to a gene: 4. This chain's CDR3 is CASSLRTSGSGANVLTF. Here the CDR3 DNA reads TGTGCCAGCAGCCTCCGGACTAGCGGGTCTGGGGCCAACGTCCTGACTTTC.

This clonotype was counted many times. The chain links TRBV5-1 to TRBJ2-7; 8 positions agree with TRBD2. Trimming removed 3 bases from V and 4 bases from J; junction bases left unmatched: 6. CDR1 SGHRS and CDR2 YFSETQ come from the germline V gene. The CDR3 totals 14 residues. CDR3 amino acids: CASSSQRESYEQYF. CDR3 nucleotides: TGCGCCAGCAGCTCACAGCGGGAGTCTTACGAGCAGTACTTC.

This clonotype was detected ten times or more. The V and J genes are TRBV12-5 and TRBJ1-2; 8 nucleotides align to TRBD1. V trimming: 6 bases; J trimming: 7 bases; junction bases outside the gene matches: 10. The germline CDR1 and CDR2 sequences are LGHNT and FRNRAP. The CDR3 extends over 14 amino acids. The CDR3, as DNA: TGTGCTAGTGGCCGGGGACAGGTTTATGGTGGCTACACCTTC. Amino acid sequence: CASGRGQVYGGYTF. Looking up the rest from reference TRBV12-5 and TRBJ1-2 gives the full variable domain: DARVTQTPRHKVTEMGQEVTMRCQPILGHNTVFWYRQTMMQGLELLAYFRNRAPLDDSGMPKDRFSAEMPDATLATLKIQPSEPRDSAVYFCASGRGQVYGGYTFGSGTRLTVV.

V usage is TRBV12-3 or TRBV12-4 and J usage is TRBJ1-2; D not resolved. The CDR3 has 14 residues. The V end was cut by 6 bases, the J end by 2 bases, with 13 bases between. The CDR3 DNA reads as TGTGCCAGCAGCACCCGGTCGGTAAACTATGGCTACACCTTC. Its protein product is CASSTRSVNYGYTF.

In this sample, this clonotype turned up a few times. The CDR3 bases are TGTGCCAGCAGCTTAGCGATAGGCTCGAGAACTGAAGCTTTCTTT. Protein sequence: CASSLAIGSRTEAFF. The V gene is TRBV7-6, the J gene TRBJ1-1; D not certain. The length of the CDR3 is 15 residues. The germline V and J ends were trimmed by 0 bases and 5 bases, with 13 bases remaining between them. The germline CDR1 and CDR2 sequences are SGHVS and FNYEAQ.

This clonotype has at least ten counts. The chain joins TRBV2 to TRBJ1-1; 8 bases match TRBD1. Germline-derived CDR1 and CDR2 are SNHLY and FYNNEI. The CDR3 runs to 13 residues. The V segment lost 4 bases and the J segment 3 bases; nucleotides outside the gene matches: 1. The CDR3 nucleotides are TGTGCCAGCAGTGTGGACAGGGACACTGAAGCTTTCTTT. Its protein is CASSVDRDTEAFF.